A selection of T cell receptor beta chains follows, all from one sample in a study of regulatory T cells in long-lasting Graves disease. One entry per CDR3 protein, called by TCRdb with MiXCR from the multiplex PCR reads. The repertoire holds more than 350,000 distinct CDR3 sequences, with more than 12% as singletons. In addition, the sample was reused for a study of T cells in Graves' hyperthyroidism and ophthalmopathy.

Source: peripheral blood mononuclear cells (PBMCs), taken at new diagnosis, from a patient treated with antithyroid drugs. All receptors come from a woman between 25 and 40 years old with Graves disease. Each CDR3 is given with its conserved first and last residue. The order of the fields is V gene, J gene, D gene, clone size, CDR3 DNA, CDR3 protein. A D gene is named only where the DNA matches it firmly. Only part of the rows carry a size: once, few, many, or a class if the clone is expanded.

v_call: TRBV12-3/TRBV12-4
j_call: TRBJ1-6
d_call: NA
clone_size: many
cdr3_nt: TGTGCCAGCAGTTTGCGGGGAACCCTTAATTCACCCCTCCACTTT
cdr3_aa: CASSLRGTLNSPLHF

v_call: TRBV7-9
j_call: TRBJ2-7
d_call: NA
clone_size: many
cdr3_nt: TGTGCCAGCAGCCCGCCCCCGGGCCCTACCTACGAGCAGTACTTC
cdr3_aa: CASSPPPGPTYEQYF

v_call: TRBV7-2
j_call: TRBJ2-7
d_call: NA
clone_size: many
cdr3_nt: TGTGCCAGCAGCTTACGGGTACTGGCGGGCCTCTCCTACGAGCAGTACTTC
cdr3_aa: CASSLRVLAGLSYEQYF

v_call: TRBV4-2
j_call: TRBJ2-3
d_call: TRBD1
clone_size: NA
cdr3_nt: TGTGCCAGCAGCCAAGAACGGACAGGGGCGTTCACAGATACGCAGTATTTT
cdr3_aa: CASSQERTGAFTDTQYF

v_call: TRBV29-1
j_call: TRBJ2-2
d_call: NA
clone_size: few
cdr3_nt: TGCAGCCAAAGGAATGGGATCACCGGGGAGCTGTTTTTT
cdr3_aa: CSQRNGITGELFF

v_call: TRBV6-5
j_call: TRBJ2-6
d_call: NA
clone_size: NA
cdr3_nt: TGTGCCAGCAGTTACGCCTTGGGCTCTGGGGCCAACGTCCTGACTTTC
cdr3_aa: CASSYALGSGANVLTF

v_call: TRBV20-1
j_call: TRBJ2-1
d_call: TRBD2
clone_size: NA
cdr3_nt: TGCAGCTATGGCGGGACTAGCCAACTTGAACAGTTCTTC
cdr3_aa: CSYGGTSQLEQFF

v_call: TRBV18
j_call: TRBJ2-2
d_call: NA
clone_size: many
cdr3_nt: TGTGCCAGCTCACCACAGGGACCCGGGGAGCTGTTTTTT
cdr3_aa: CASSPQGPGELFF

v_call: TRBV7-8
j_call: TRBJ1-2
d_call: TRBD1
clone_size: few
cdr3_nt: TGTGCCAGCAGCTTACCGGGACAGGGGTATGGCTATGGCTACACCTTC
cdr3_aa: CASSLPGQGYGYGYTF

v_call: TRBV6-1
j_call: TRBJ1-1
d_call: TRBD1
clone_size: many
cdr3_nt: TGTGCCAGCAGTCCATTAGGACAGGGGTGGAACACTGAAGCTTTCTTT
cdr3_aa: CASSPLGQGWNTEAFF

v_call: TRBV19
j_call: TRBJ1-4
d_call: NA
clone_size: NA
cdr3_nt: TGTGCCAGTAGTTCGACCGGGCCCAATGAAAAACTGTTTTTT
cdr3_aa: CASSSTGPNEKLFF

v_call: TRBV6-1
j_call: TRBJ2-6
d_call: TRBD1
clone_size: few
cdr3_nt: TGTGCCAGCAGGGACAGGGGACTCTCCTCTGGGGCCAACGTCCTGACTTTC
cdr3_aa: CASRDRGLSSGANVLTF

v_call: TRBV27
j_call: TRBJ1-1
d_call: NA
clone_size: few
cdr3_nt: TGTGCCAGCAGTCCCAATCTTTCATACTTGGGCACTGAAGCTTTCTTT
cdr3_aa: CASSPNLSYLGTEAFF

v_call: TRBV12-3/TRBV12-4
j_call: TRBJ1-1
d_call: NA
clone_size: few
cdr3_nt: TGTGCCAGCAGTTTGTCAGGGACTAACACTGAAGCTTTCTTT
cdr3_aa: CASSLSGTNTEAFF

v_call: TRBV6-1
j_call: TRBJ2-5
d_call: NA
clone_size: many
cdr3_nt: TGTGCCAGCAGACAAATGGAGACCCAGTACTTC
cdr3_aa: CASRQMETQYF

v_call: TRBV25-1
j_call: TRBJ2-1
d_call: NA
clone_size: few
cdr3_nt: TGTGCCAGCAGTGAATTAACCACCTTTACATATGATGAGCAGTTCTTC
cdr3_aa: CASSELTTFTYDEQFF

v_call: TRBV5-4
j_call: TRBJ2-5
d_call: NA
clone_size: few
cdr3_nt: TGTGCCAGCAGCTTTGGCAGGGTATCACAAGAGACCCAGTACTTC
cdr3_aa: CASSFGRVSQETQYF

v_call: TRBV29-1
j_call: TRBJ2-1
d_call: NA
clone_size: many
cdr3_nt: TGCAGCGTTGGATTCAGGGCCAATGAGCAGTTCTTC
cdr3_aa: CSVGFRANEQFF

v_call: TRBV6-5
j_call: TRBJ2-6
d_call: NA
clone_size: few
cdr3_nt: TGTGCCAGCAGTTACGAGGGTGCCGGTTCCGGGGCCAACGTCCTGACTTTC
cdr3_aa: CASSYEGAGSGANVLTF

v_call: TRBV12-3/TRBV12-4
j_call: TRBJ2-1
d_call: NA
clone_size: many
cdr3_nt: TGTGCCAGCAGTTTAAACGCAGGGATCAATGAGCAGTTCTTC
cdr3_aa: CASSLNAGINEQFF

v_call: TRBV7-3
j_call: TRBJ2-2
d_call: TRBD1
clone_size: NA
cdr3_nt: TGTGCCAGCAGCCGGGACAGGCAAGGGGAGCTGTTTTTT
cdr3_aa: CASSRDRQGELFF

v_call: TRBV5-1
j_call: TRBJ2-4
d_call: NA
clone_size: many
cdr3_nt: TGCGCCAGCAGCTCTAAAGGAGGTGGGGCTCTAGCCAAAAACATTCAGTACTTC
cdr3_aa: CASSSKGGGALAKNIQYF

v_call: TRBV6-1
j_call: TRBJ1-2
d_call: TRBD1
clone_size: many
cdr3_nt: TGTGCCAGCAGTGAATTGACAGGGTATGGCTACACCTTC
cdr3_aa: CASSELTGYGYTF

v_call: TRBV20-1
j_call: TRBJ2-2
d_call: TRBD2
clone_size: few
cdr3_nt: TGCAGTGCCCCGGCGGGAGGGCGGATCACCGGGGAGCTGTTTTTT
cdr3_aa: CSAPAGGRITGELFF

v_call: TRBV12-3/TRBV12-4
j_call: TRBJ2-7
d_call: TRBD2
clone_size: many
cdr3_nt: TGTGCCAGCAGGTCTCATACTAGCGGGAGTTACGAGCAGTACTTC
cdr3_aa: CASRSHTSGSYEQYF

v_call: TRBV2
j_call: TRBJ2-1
d_call: TRBD1
clone_size: many
cdr3_nt: TGTGCCAGCAGTCCCCCGGGACAGGGGGGTTTTTGGGCCTACAATGAGCAGTTCTTC
cdr3_aa: CASSPPGQGGFWAYNEQFF

v_call: TRBV20-1
j_call: TRBJ2-3
d_call: NA
clone_size: few
cdr3_nt: TGCAGTGCTAGAGTAGAGGGGACTCCGGGAGCAGGGAGCACAGATACGCAGTATTTT
cdr3_aa: CSARVEGTPGAGSTDTQYF